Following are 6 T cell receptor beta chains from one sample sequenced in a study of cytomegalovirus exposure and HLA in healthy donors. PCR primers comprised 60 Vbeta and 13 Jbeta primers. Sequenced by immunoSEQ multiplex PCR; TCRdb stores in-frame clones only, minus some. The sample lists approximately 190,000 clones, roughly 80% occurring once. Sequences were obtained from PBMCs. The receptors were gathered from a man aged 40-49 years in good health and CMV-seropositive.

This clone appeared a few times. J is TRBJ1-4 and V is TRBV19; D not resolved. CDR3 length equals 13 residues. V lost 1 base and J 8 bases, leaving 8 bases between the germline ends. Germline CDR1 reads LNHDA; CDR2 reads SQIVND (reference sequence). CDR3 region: CASSIGYGEKLFF. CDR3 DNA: TGTGCCAGTAGTATAGGGTACGGGGAAAAACTGTTTTTT.

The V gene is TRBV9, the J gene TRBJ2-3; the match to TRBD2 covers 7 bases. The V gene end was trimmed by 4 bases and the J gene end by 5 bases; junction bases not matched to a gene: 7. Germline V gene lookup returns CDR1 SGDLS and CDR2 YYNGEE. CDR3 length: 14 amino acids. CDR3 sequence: CASSPGLDLDTQYF. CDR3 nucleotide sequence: TGTGCCAGCAGCCCTGGACTAGATCTAGATACGCAGTATTTT.

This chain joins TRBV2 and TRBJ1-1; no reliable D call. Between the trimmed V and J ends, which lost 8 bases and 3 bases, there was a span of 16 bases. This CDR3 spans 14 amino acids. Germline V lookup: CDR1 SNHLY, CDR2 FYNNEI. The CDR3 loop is CASGRGGSYTEAFF. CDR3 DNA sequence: TGTGCCAGCGGCAGAGGAGGGTCCTACACTGAAGCTTTCTTT.

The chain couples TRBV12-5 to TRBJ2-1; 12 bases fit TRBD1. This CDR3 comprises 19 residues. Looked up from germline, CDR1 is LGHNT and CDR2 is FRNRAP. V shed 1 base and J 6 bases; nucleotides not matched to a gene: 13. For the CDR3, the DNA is TGTGCTAGTGGTTTGGGGGGACAGGGGGCCTCGAGGGTTTTCAATGAGCAGTTCTTC. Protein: CASGLGGQGASRVFNEQFF.

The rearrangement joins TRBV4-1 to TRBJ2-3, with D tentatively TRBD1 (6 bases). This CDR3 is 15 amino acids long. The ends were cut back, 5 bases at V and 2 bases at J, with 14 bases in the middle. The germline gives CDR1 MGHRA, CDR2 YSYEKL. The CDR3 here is CASSEQQGITDTQYF. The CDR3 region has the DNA TGCGCCAGCAGCGAACAACAGGGTATCACAGATACGCAGTATTTT.

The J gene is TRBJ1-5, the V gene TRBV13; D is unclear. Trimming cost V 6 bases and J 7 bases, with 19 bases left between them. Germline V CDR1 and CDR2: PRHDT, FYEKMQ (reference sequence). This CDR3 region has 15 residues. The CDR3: CASSYGEEGGQPQHF. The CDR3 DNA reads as TGTGCCAGCAGTTACGGAGAGGAGGGAGGACAGCCCCAGCATTTT.